The T cell receptor beta chain described here comes from a study of blood T cell repertoires in COVID-19. Across the study: COVID-19 samples collected from the United States, Italy and Spain covered acute and convalescent phases. Sample material is recorded as cDNA or gDNA derived from T cells, B-cell-depleted T cells, or PBMCs.

Per the study methods: Reference gene primer amplification gave nucleated cell count estimates. TCRdb's copy holds only in-frame clones and misses some; the assay was immunoSEQ multiplex PCR. That table furnishes V, J and clone size, whereas the DNA furnished D and trimming. The table includes about 55,000 clones, 75% to 90% detected once. Source material: peripheral blood. The source is a human donor in a cohort sampled during active COVID-19.

CDR3 nucleotides: TGTGCCAGCAGCCAAGCAGTTGATGAGCAGTTCTTC. Amino acid sequence: CASSQAVDEQFF. The V and J genes are TRBV3-1 (or the pseudogene TRBV3-2) and TRBJ2-1; D uncertain. The CDR3 has 12 amino acids. The V end lost 1 base, the J end lost 8 bases, and 6 bases lay between the germline ends. The germline gives CDR1 LGHDT, CDR2 YNNKEL (reference sequence).